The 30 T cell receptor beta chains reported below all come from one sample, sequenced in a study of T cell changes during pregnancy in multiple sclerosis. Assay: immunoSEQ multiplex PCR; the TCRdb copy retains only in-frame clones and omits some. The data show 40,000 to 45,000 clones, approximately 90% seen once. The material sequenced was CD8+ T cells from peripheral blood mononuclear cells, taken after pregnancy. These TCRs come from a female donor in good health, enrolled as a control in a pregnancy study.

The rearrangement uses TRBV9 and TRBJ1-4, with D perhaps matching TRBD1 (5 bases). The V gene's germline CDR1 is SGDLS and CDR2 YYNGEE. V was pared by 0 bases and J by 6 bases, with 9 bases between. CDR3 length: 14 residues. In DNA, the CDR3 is TGTGCCAGCAGCGTAGGTGACAGCGATGAAAAACTGTTTTTT. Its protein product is CASSVGDSDEKLFF. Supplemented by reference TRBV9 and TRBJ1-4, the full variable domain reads DSGVTQTPKHLITATGQRVTLRCSPRSGDLSVYWYQQSLDQGLQFLIQYYNGEERAKGNILERFSAQQFPDLHSELNLSSLELGDSALYFCASSVGDSDEKLFFGSGTQLSVL.

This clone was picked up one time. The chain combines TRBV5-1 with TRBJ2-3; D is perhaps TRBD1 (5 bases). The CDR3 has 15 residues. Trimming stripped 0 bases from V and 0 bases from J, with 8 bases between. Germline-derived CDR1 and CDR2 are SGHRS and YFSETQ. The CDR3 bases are TGCGCCAGCAGCTTGGGACAGTCTAGCACAGATACGCAGTATTTT. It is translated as CASSLGQSSTDTQYF. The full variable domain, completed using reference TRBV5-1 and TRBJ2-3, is KAGVTQTPRYLIKTRGQQVTLSCSPISGHRSVSWYQQTPGQGLQFLFEYFSETQRNKGNFPGRFSGRQFSNSRSEMNVSTLELGDSALYLCASSLGQSSTDTQYFGPGTRLTVL.

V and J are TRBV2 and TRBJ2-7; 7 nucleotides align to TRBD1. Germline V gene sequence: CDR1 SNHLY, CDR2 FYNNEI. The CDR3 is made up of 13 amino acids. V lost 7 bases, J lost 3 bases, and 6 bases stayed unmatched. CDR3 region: CASNRDSGYEQYF. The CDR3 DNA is TGTGCCAGCAACCGGGACAGTGGCTACGAGCAGTACTTC.

The CDR3 coding sequence is TGTGCCATCAGTCCGGGACTAGCGGACCAAGAGACCCAGTACTTC. Residues: CAISPGLADQETQYF. J is TRBJ2-5 and V is TRBV10-3; 11 bases line up with TRBD2. Germline V gives CDR1 ENHRY, CDR2 SYGVKD. The CDR3 is 15 amino acids. V gave up 5 bases and J gave up 0 bases; unmatched junction bases: 2.

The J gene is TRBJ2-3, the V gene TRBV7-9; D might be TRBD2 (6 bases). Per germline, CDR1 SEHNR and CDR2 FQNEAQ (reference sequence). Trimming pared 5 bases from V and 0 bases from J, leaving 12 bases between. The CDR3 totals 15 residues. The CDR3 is CASSPPGLSTDTQYF. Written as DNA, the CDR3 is TGTGCCAGCAGCCCCCCGGGACTGAGCACAGATACGCAGTATTTT.

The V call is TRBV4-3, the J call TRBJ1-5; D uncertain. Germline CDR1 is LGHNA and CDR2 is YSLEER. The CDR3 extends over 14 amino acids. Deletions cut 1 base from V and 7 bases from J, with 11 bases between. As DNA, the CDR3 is TGCGCCAGCAGCCAAGTTGAGGGCCTACAGCCCCAGCATTTT. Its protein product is CASSQVEGLQPQHF.

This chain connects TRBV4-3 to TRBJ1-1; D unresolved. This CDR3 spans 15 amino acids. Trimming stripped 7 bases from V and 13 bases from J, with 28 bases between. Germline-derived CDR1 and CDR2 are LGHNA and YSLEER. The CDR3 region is CASTPRRGQLMKVFF. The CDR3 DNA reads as TGCGCCAGCACCCCAAGAAGAGGCCAGCTAATGAAGGTTTTCTTT.

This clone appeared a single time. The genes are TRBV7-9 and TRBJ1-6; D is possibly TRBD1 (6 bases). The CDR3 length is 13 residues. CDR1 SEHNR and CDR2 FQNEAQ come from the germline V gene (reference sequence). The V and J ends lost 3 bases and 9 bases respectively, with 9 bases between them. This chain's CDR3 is CASSLTDSSPLHF. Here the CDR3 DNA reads TGTGCCAGCAGCTTGACGGACAGTTCACCCCTCCACTTT.

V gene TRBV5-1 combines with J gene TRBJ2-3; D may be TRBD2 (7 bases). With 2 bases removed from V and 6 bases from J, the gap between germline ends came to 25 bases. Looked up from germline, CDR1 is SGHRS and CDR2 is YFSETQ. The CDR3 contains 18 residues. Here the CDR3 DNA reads TGCGCCAGCAGCTTAAAAGGGAGGGGCAGGGGCGCACCGGATACGCAGTATTTT. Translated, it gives CASSLKGRGRGAPDTQYF.

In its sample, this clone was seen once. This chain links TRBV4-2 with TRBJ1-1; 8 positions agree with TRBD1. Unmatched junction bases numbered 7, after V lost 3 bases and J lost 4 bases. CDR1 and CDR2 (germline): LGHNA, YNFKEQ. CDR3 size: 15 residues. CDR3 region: CASSHYGQGSTEAFF. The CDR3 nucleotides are TGTGCCAGCAGCCATTACGGACAGGGTAGCACTGAAGCTTTCTTT.

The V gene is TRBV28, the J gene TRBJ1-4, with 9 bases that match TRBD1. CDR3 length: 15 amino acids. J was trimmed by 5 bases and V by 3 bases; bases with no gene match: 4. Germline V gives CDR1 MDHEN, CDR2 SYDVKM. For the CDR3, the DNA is TGTGCCAGCAGTTTTGGGACAGGGCAAAATGAAAAACTGTTTTTT. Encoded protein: CASSFGTGQNEKLFF.

Here the CDR3 reads CSVSRTGQGSNYGYTF. DNA of the CDR3: TGCAGCGTTTCGCGGACAGGCCAGGGGTCTAACTATGGCTACACCTTC. The chain couples TRBV29-1 to TRBJ1-2, with TRBD1 matching 7 bases. The CDR3 is made up of 16 amino acids. J gave up 0 bases and V 5 bases, and 12 bases lay outside the gene matches. Germline V gives CDR1 SQVTM, CDR2 ANQGSEA.

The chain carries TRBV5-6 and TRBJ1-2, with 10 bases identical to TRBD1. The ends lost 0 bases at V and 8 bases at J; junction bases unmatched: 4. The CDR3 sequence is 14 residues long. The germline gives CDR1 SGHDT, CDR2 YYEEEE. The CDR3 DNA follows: TGTGCCAGCAGCTTGGGACAGGGGGCGCGAGGCTACACCTTC. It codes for CASSLGQGARGYTF.

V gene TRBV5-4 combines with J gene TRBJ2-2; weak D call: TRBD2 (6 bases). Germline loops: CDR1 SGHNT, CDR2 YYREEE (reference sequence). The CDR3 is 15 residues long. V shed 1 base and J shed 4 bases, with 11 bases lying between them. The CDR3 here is CASSLMGRGTGELFF. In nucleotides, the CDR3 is TGTGCCAGCAGCTTGATGGGGCGGGGCACCGGGGAGCTGTTTTTT.

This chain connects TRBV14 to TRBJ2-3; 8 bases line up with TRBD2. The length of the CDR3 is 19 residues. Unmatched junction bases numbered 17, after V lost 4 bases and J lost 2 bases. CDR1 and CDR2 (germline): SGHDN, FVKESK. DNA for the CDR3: TGTGCCAGCAGCCCCACAATCCGGTTAGCGGGGTATTACACAGATACGCAGTATTTT. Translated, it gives CASSPTIRLAGYYTDTQYF.

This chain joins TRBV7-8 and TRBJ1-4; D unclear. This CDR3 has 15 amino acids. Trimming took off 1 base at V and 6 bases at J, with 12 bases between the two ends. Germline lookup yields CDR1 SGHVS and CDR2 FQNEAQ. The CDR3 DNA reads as TGTGCCAGCAGCTTAGGGGCAGATTGGGATGAAAAACTGTTTTTT. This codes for CASSLGADWDEKLFF.

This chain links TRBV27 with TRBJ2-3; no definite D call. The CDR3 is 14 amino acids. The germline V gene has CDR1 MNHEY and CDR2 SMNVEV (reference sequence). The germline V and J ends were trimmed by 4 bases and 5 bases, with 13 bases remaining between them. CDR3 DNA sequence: TGTGCCAGCAGTTACCGGCCAGGAAGAGATACGCAGTATTTT. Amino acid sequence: CASSYRPGRDTQYF.

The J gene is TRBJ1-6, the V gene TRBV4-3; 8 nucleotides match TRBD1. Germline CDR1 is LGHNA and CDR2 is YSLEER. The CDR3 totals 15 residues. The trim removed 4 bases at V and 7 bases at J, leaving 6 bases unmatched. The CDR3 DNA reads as TGCGCCAGCAGCCGGATCCGGGACAGGAATTCACCCCTCCACTTT. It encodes CASSRIRDRNSPLHF.

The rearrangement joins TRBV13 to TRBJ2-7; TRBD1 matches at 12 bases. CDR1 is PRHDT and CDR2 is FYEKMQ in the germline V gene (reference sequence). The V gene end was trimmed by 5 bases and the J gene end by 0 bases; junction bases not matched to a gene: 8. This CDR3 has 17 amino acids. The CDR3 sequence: CASSPGGTGGYSYEQYF. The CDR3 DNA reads TGTGCCAGCAGCCCCGGTGGGACAGGGGGCTACTCCTACGAGCAGTACTTC.

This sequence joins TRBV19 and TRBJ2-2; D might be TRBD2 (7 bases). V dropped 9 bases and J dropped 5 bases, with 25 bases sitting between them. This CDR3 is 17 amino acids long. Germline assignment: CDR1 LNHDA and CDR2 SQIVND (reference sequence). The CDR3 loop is CASPRPWGGPRTGELFF. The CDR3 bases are TGTGCCAGCCCGAGGCCTTGGGGGGGCCCCAGAACCGGGGAGCTGTTTTTT.

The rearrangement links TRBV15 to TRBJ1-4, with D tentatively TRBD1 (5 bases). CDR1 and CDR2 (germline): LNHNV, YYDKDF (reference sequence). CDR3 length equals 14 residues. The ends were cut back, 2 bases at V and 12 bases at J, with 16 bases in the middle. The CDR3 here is CATSRSGNLPQLFF. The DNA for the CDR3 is TGTGCCACCAGCAGATCAGGGAATCTACCCCAACTGTTTTTT.

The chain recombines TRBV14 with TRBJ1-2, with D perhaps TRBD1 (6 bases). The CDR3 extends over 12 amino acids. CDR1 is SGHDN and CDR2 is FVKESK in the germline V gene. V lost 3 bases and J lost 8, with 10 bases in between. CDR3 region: CASSHPGVGYTF. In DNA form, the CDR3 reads TGTGCCAGCAGCCATCCAGGGGTGGGCTACACCTTC.

CDR3 residues: CAAYYPPLGTGALTYGYTF. CDR3 nucleotides: TGTGCCGCCTACTACCCCCCCCTCGGGACAGGGGCTCTAACGTATGGCTACACCTTC. The chain is built from TRBV7-2 and TRBJ1-2; 10 bases map to TRBD1. The CDR3 spans 19 residues. V shed 11 bases and J 5 bases; nucleotides not matched to a gene: 26. CDR1 is SGHTA, CDR2 FQGNSA, per germline.

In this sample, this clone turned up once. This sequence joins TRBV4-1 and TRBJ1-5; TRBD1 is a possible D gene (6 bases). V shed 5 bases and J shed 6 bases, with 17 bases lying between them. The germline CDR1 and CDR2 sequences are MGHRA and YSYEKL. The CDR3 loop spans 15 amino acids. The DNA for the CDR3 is TGCGCCAGCAGCTCCGAGGGGGAGATGGGTCAGCCCCAGCATTTT. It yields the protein CASSSEGEMGQPQHF.

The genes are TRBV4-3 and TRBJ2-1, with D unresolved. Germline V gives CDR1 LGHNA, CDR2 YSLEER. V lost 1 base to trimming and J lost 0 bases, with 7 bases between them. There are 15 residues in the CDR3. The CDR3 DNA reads TGCGCCAGCAGCCAAGGGCCAAGCTCCTACAATGAGCAGTTCTTC. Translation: CASSQGPSSYNEQFF.

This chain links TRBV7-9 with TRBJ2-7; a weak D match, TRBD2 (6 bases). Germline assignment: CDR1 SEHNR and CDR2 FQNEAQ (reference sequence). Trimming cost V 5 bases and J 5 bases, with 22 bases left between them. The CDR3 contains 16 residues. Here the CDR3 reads CASSPREGTLRNEQYF. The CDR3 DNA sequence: TGTGCCAGCAGCCCCCGTGAGGGGACTTTGAGGAACGAGCAGTACTTC. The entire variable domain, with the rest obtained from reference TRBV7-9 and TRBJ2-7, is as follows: DTGVSQNPRHKITKRGQNVTFRCDPISEHNRLYWYRQTLGQGPEFLTYFQNEAQLEKSRLLSDRFSAERPKGSFSTLEIQRTEQGDSAMYLCASSPREGTLRNEQYFGPGTRLTVT.

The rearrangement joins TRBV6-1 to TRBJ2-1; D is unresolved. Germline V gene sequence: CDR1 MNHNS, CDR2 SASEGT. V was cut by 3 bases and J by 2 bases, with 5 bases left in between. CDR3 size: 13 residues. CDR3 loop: CASSESTYNEQFF. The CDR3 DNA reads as TGTGCCAGCAGTGAGAGTACCTACAATGAGCAGTTCTTC.

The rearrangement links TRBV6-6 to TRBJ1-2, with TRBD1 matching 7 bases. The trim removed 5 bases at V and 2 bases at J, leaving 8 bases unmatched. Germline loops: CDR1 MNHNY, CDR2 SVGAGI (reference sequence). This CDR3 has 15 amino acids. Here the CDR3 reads CASSLPGQTNYGYTF. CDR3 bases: TGTGCCAGCAGTCTTCCGGGACAGACGAACTATGGCTACACCTTC.

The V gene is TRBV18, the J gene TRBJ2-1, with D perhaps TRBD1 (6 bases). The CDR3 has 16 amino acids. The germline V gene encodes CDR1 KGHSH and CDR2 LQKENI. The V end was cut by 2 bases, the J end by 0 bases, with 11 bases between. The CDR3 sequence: CASSPATGSSYNEQFF. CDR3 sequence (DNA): TGTGCCAGCTCACCAGCGACAGGCAGCTCCTACAATGAGCAGTTCTTC.

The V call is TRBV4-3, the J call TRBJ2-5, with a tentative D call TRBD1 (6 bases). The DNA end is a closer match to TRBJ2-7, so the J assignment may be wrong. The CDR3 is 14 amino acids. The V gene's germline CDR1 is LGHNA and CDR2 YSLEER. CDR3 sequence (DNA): TGCGCCAGCAGCCAAGAGAGGGGGACCTACGAGCAGTACTTC. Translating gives CASSQERGTYEQYF.